This T cell receptor (beta chain) was sequenced for a study of T cell responses to AZD1222 COVID-19 vaccine. In the study overall: Second-dose intervals of approximately 4 or approximately 12 weeks were pooled. Study results and caveats: Baseline testing showed seropositivity in only 6 or 7 AZD1222 recipients. Vaccine-associated CD4 TCRs spanned spike, dominant at 160-218 and 743-854. A reported finding is that nearly half of spike-specific TCRs target unmutated variant regions.

This table comes from immunoSEQ multiplex PCR, and its TCRdb copy is limited to in-frame clones, with some not included. The table has 130,000 or so clones, around 91% seen once; the top ten hold around 3.3%. On this clone: The target antigen is unknown.

Trimming left V 1 base short and J 7 bases short, with 14 bases between. The germline gives CDR1 SEHNR, CDR2 FQNEAQ (reference sequence). The CDR3 contains 14 residues. The material was peripheral blood, obtained on day 0 of AZD1222 vaccination. The source is an adult in good health. The rearrangement links TRBV7-9 to TRBJ2-7; TRBD2 is a possible D gene (5 bases). The CDR3 bases are TGTGCCAGCAGCTTAGTGGGCTCTCGAGGGGAGCAGTACTTC. Protein: CASSLVGSRGEQYF.